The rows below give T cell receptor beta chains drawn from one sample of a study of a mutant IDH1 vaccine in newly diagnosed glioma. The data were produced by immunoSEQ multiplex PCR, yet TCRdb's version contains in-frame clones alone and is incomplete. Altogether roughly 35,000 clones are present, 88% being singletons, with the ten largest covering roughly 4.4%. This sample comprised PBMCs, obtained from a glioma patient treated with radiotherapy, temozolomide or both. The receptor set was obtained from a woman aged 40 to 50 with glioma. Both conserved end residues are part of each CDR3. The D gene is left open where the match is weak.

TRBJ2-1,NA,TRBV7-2,TGTGCCAGCAGCTTATCTCTCGCCAACAATGAGCAGTTCTTC,CASSLSLANNEQFF
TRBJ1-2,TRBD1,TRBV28,TGTGCCAGCGGGACAGAGAGTAACTATGGCTACACCTTC,CASGTESNYGYTF
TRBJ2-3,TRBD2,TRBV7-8,TGTGCCAGCAGCCCCCGGGGGGGACCGTTTGACGATACGCAGTATTTT,CASSPRGGPFDDTQYF
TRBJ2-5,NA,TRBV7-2,TGTGCCAGCAGCTTAGTTGGGGCGACCCAGTACTTC,CASSLVGATQYF
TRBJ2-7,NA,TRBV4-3,TGCGCCAGCAGCCACCGATACTACGAGCAGTACTTC,CASSHRYYEQYF
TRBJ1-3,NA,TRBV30,TGTGCCTGGAGTAAGGGAAACACCATATATTTT,CAWSKGNTIYF
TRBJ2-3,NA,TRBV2,TGTGCCAGCAGTGAGTCGCGGAATACGCAGTATTTT,CASSESRNTQYF
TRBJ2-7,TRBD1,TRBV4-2,TGTGCCAGCAGCCAAGAATGGCATGGCGGGACAGGGCTTTTTGGCGAGCAGTACTTC,CASSQEWHGGTGLFGEQYF
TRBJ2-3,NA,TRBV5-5,TGTGCCAGCAGCTTGGTGGGGCAGAGCACAGATACGCAGTATTTT,CASSLVGQSTDTQYF
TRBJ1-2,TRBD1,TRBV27,TGTGCCAGCAGTTTAATTAGCGGGACAGGACAGCTATATGGCTACACCTTC,CASSLISGTGQLYGYTF
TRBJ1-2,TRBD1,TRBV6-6,TGTGCCAGCAGCCAGGGACAGCTAAACTATGGCTACACCTTC,CASSQGQLNYGYTF
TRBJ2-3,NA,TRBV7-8,TGTGCCAGCAGCCTCGACCGGGTCTCAGATACGCAGTATTTT,CASSLDRVSDTQYF